The following is a TCR beta chain sequence with its context. It has no known antigen specificity. One base away there is no much larger clone; base qualities are not given. Enrolling through a virtual design, the prospective study's participants ranged in age from roughly 18 to 89 years and lived across roughly 24 United States geographic areas. In the prospective study, cohorts were assigned on the basis of participant-reported clinical history obtained from a screening survey and a study questionnaire. For ImmuneRACE Cohort 3, a participant was defined as recovered based on two consecutive negative NP/OP PCR tests, clearance by a healthcare professional, or resolution of symptoms. In the prospective study, mobile phlebotomists collected whole blood, serum and a nasopharyngeal or oropharyngeal swab from each participant. Participants in the prospective study had the option to provide additional blood draws and questionnaires over a roughly 2-month period. Before DNA extraction, prospective study blood samples were shipped either frozen or at room temperature.

The data are from a study of blood T cell repertoires in COVID-19 (dated by TCRdb to 2020 to 2022). Some background on the complete study: Collaborator samples came from the United States, Italy and Spain and covered acute and convalescent phases of COVID-19. The material from the prospective study consisted of cDNA or gDNA derived from T cells, B-cell-depleted T cells, or PBMCs. Subjects who had been exposed to COVID-19, were actively infected with it, or had recovered from it provided the deeply sampled blood TCRbeta repertoires that made up the dataset. The repertoires were released in a freely available public database intended as a resource for research on the immune response to SARS-CoV-2. The samples were drawn from the first 160 participants of the ongoing ImmuneRACE study and from more than 1,000 subjects provided by 6 global collaborators. Sample metadata almost always included a de-identified subject ID, COVID-19 status, age in years and sex. HLA class I and class II types, where available, came from metadata supplied by the sample provider rather than from assay-based typing.

Summary of the overall study and its limitations: The amount of clinical and demographic metadata varied by source and participant and was provided uncurated.

TCRbeta CDR3 regions were amplified from genomic DNA using the immunoSEQ Assay, a bias-controlled multiplex PCR. Concerning the study's data processing: Within the assay, amplification of reference gene primers was used to estimate how many nucleated cells each sample contained. To quantify the absolute abundance of each unique TCRbeta CDR3 rearrangement, sequence reads were collapsed and filtered. Productive Simpson clonality was computed per sample as the square root of Simpson's diversity index over productive rearrangements. TCRdb obtained this table from immuneACCESS and retained in-frame rearrangements with V and J assigned. These tables miss some clones; where compared with another copy, unresolved V genes account for less than half of the shortfall, and the remainder is unexplained. V, J and clone size were drawn from that table, and D and trimming were deduced from the DNA. In all, the sample holds 150,000 to 200,000 clones, and 84% of those were seen once. Of the sample, roughly 7% falls within the top ten clones.

The material sequenced was PBMCs or T cells enriched from blood (not recorded which). The clonotype comes from a middle-aged man who had recovered from COVID-19.

The CDR3 here reads CASSLWTVGEKLFF. The DNA reads as follows: TGTGCCAGCAGTTTATGGACAGTCGGTGAAAAACTGTTTTTT. The chain is assembled from TRBV28 and TRBJ1-4, and the D gene may be TRBD1, 5 bases matching. From the cysteine through the phenylalanine, the CDR3 covers 14 amino acids. Just the 42-base CDR3 DNA is kept, in frame starting at base 1. V gives up 0 bases and J gives up 7 bases, and the segment between their germline ends measures 9 bases. CDR1 is given as MDHEN and CDR2 as SYDVKM, both from the germline V gene.